The present TCR beta chain was sequenced within a study of blood T cell repertoires in COVID-19. About the research overall: The United States, Italy and Spain were the sources of the acute and convalescent COVID-19 samples. PBMCs, B-cell-depleted T cells, or T cells provided the cDNA or gDNA that made up the material.

In the original analysis: Cell counts per sample came from amplifying reference gene primers. Data came from immunoSEQ multiplex PCR; TCRdb stores just in-frame clones and leaves some out. The V and J calls and the clone size are those of that table, but D and trimming were determined from the DNA. The sample has about 91,000 clones; 88% are singletons. Germline assignment: CDR1 SGHVS and CDR2 FQNEAQ. J was trimmed by 6 bases and V by 5 bases; bases with no gene match: 6. The CDR3 length is 15 residues. Sequenced input: peripheral blood. This TCR was sampled from a woman in her 70s with acute or convalescent COVID-19. V and J are TRBV7-8 and TRBJ1-4, with 10 nucleotides matching TRBD1. Here the CDR3 reads CASSEWGQGHEKLFF. The CDR3 DNA reads as TGTGCCAGCAGCGAGTGGGGACAGGGGCATGAAAAACTGTTTTTT.